This paragraph reports one TCR beta chain. The data originate from a study of blood T cell repertoires in COVID-19. Per the authors' pipeline: Reference gene primer amplification in the assay estimated nucleated cell counts. Sequencing was performed with immunoSEQ multiplex PCR; in TCRdb, only in-frame clones are kept and a portion is missing. Clone size and the V and J calls come from that table; the DNA yielded D and trimming. The sample has fewer than 350,000 clones, 85% seen once. Those enrolled, adults aged roughly 18 to 95 years, came from about 24 US areas. The CDR3 contains 15 residues. The J segment lost 4 bases and the V segment lost 2 bases, leaving 4 bases of the junction unmatched. Looked up from germline, CDR1 is MNHEY and CDR2 is SVGAGI.

Sequencing was carried out using PBMCs or T cells enriched from blood (not recorded which). This chain links TRBV6-5 with TRBJ2-3; 9 bases align to TRBD1. This TCR was recovered from a woman aged 45-65 years who had recovered from COVID-19. The CDR3 DNA follows: TGTGCCAGCAGTTACGGACAGGGGCGGGCAGATACGCAGTATTTT. Translated, it gives CASSYGQGRADTQYF.